This TCR beta chain was sequenced during a study of blood T cell repertoires in COVID-19. The CDR3 extends over 14 amino acids. The V and J ends lost 5 bases and 2 bases respectively, with 12 bases between them. Germline-derived CDR1 and CDR2 are LNHDA and SQIVND (reference sequence). Authors' analysis steps: By means of reference gene primer amplification, nucleated cell counts were estimated. Only in-frame clones appear in the TCRdb table, and some are missing; sequencing was by immunoSEQ multiplex PCR. That table supplies the V and J calls and clone size; D and trimming were determined from the DNA. Among 90,000 to 100,000 clones listed, around 90% were seen once.

The sequencing input was peripheral blood. This rearrangement joins TRBV19 to TRBJ1-1, with unresolved D. The sequence came from a man between 50 and 59 years old with COVID-19, enrolled during active disease. Written as DNA, the CDR3 is TGTGCCAGTAGTCCGTTCGGTACTAACACTGAAGCTTTCTTT. The encoded protein is CASSPFGTNTEAFF.